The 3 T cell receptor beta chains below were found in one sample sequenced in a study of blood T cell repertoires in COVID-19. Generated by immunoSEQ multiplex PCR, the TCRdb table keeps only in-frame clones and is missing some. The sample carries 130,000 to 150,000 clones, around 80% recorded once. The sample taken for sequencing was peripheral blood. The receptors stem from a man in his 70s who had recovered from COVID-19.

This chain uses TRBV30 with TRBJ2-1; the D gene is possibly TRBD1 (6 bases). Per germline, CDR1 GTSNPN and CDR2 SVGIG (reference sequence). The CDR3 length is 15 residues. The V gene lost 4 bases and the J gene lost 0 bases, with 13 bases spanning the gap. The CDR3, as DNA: TGTGCCTGGACTCAAAAGGGGGTCTCCTACAATGAGCAGTTCTTC. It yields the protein CAWTQKGVSYNEQFF.

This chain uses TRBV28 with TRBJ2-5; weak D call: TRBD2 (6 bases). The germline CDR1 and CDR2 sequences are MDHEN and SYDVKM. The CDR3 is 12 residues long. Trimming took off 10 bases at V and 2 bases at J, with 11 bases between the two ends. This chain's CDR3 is CATEGTQETQYF. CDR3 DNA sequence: TGTGCCACGGAGGGGACTCAAGAGACCCAGTACTTC.

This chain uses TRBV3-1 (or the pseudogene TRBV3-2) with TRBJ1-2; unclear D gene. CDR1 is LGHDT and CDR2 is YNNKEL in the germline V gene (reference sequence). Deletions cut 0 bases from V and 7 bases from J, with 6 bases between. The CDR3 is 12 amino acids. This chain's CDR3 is CASSQDSGGYTF. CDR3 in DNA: TGTGCCAGCAGCCAAGATTCAGGTGGCTACACCTTC.